This note documents a single T cell receptor (beta chain) sequence. What it recognizes is unknown. This sample stems from a study of response to subunit inactivated influenza vaccine. Findings and limits, study-wide: The study's authors posited that every seasonal influenza vaccination enlists few new T cells.

Germline V gene sequence: CDR1 MGHRA, CDR2 YSYEKL. V lost 0 bases, J lost 7 bases, and 13 bases lay in between. The CDR3 length is 15 residues. TCRdb redid the calling of the RT-PCR reads with MiXCR, one entry per CDR3 protein. The data show roughly 670,000 distinct CDR3 sequences, 13% to 15% seen once. Sequenced here: PBMCs from blood, sampled roughly 15 days before vaccination. This rearrangement joins TRBV4-1 to TRBJ1-5; D is undetermined. This TCR derives from a man between 45 and 60 years old who received an inactivated influenza vaccine. The CDR3 sequence is CASSQDPSSGQPQHF. The DNA for the CDR3 is TGCGCCAGCAGCCAAGATCCGTCCTCCGGGCAGCCCCAGCATTTT.